Shown below are 26 T cell receptor beta chains from a single sample sequenced in a study of a mutant IDH1 vaccine in newly diagnosed glioma. Time point in this sample: week 5, during vaccination. Doses consisted of 300 ug of mutant IDH1 20-mer peptide each, paired with topical imiquimod. Which antigens these TCRs recognize remains unknown. TCRdb's table, derived via immunoSEQ multiplex PCR, lists solely in-frame clones and lacks some. The table shows tens of thousands of clones, with around 80% occurring only once. The specimen comprised PBMCs, sampled from a glioma patient whose treatment included an IDH1 peptide vaccine. Source of these receptors: a middle-aged man with glioma.

The chain carries TRBV4-1 and TRBJ1-1, with 11 nucleotides matching TRBD1. CDR3 length equals 15 residues. CDR1 and CDR2 (germline): MGHRA, YSYEKL. Trimming removed 3 bases from V and 5 bases from J; junction bases left unmatched: 5. CDR3 in amino acids: CASSHPGQGETEAFF. The CDR3 DNA reads TGCGCCAGCAGCCATCCGGGACAGGGGGAAACTGAAGCTTTCTTT.

This clone was detected a few times. Here the CDR3 reads CASSLRTVNSPLHF. As DNA, the CDR3 is TGTGCCAGCAGTTTACGGACAGTCAATTCACCCCTCCACTTT. This chain uses TRBV27 with TRBJ1-6, with D perhaps TRBD1 (6 bases). The CDR3 spans 14 residues. Trimming cost V 2 bases and J 7 bases, with 9 bases left between them. In germline, CDR1 is MNHEY, CDR2 SMNVEV (reference sequence).

The rearrangement joins TRBV9 to TRBJ1-4, with 8 nucleotides matching TRBD1. From germline, CDR1 is SGDLS and CDR2 YYNGEE. The trim removed 3 bases at V and 5 bases at J, leaving 6 bases unmatched. This CDR3 is built from 15 residues. The CDR3 sequence is CASSDRGQENEKLFF. The CDR3 DNA follows: TGTGCCAGCAGCGACCGGGGACAGGAGAATGAAAAACTGTTTTTT.

The V and J genes are TRBV7-8 and TRBJ2-5, with 8 positions matching TRBD1. The junction had 15 bases not matched to a gene; V was cut back by 5 bases and J by 4 bases. CDR3 length equals 17 residues. Looked up from germline, CDR1 is SGHVS and CDR2 is FQNEAQ. The CDR3 region has the DNA TGTGCCAGCAGCCCATGGACAGGGTCGACCAAAGGAGAGACCCAGTACTTC. Translation gives CASSPWTGSTKGETQYF. The variable domain in full, with the rest retrieved from reference TRBV7-8 and TRBJ2-5, is GAGVSQSPRYKVAKRGQDVALRCDPISGHVSLFWYQQALGQGPEFLTYFQNEAQLDKSGLPSDRFFAERPEGSVSTLKIQRTQQEDSAVYLCASSPWTGSTKGETQYFGPGTRLLVL.

The sample holds one count of this clone. V gene TRBV7-9 combines with J gene TRBJ2-7; D ambiguous. This CDR3 spans 13 amino acids. Germline V gene sequence: CDR1 SEHNR, CDR2 FQNEAQ (reference sequence). Trimming cost V 5 bases and J 2 bases, with 10 bases left between them. The CDR3 spells CASSPPGPYEQYF. Written as DNA, the CDR3 is TGTGCCAGCAGCCCCCCGGGCCCCTACGAGCAGTACTTC.

The rearrangement uses TRBV30 and TRBJ1-4; the D is unclear. The CDR3 spans 13 residues. From germline, CDR1 is GTSNPN and CDR2 SVGIG (reference sequence). V lost 0 bases and J lost 3, with 5 bases in between. The CDR3 reads CAWSVPPNEKLFF. The DNA for the CDR3 is TGTGCCTGGAGTGTACCTCCTAATGAAAAACTGTTTTTT.

The chain combines TRBV10-3 with TRBJ2-7; D call uncertain. Looked up from germline, CDR1 is ENHRY and CDR2 is SYGVKD. The CDR3 length is 14 residues. Trimming cost V 4 bases and J 0 bases, with 10 bases left between them. The CDR3 reads CAISGYMDSYEQYF. In DNA form, the CDR3 reads TGTGCCATCAGTGGGTACATGGACTCCTACGAGCAGTACTTC.

The genes are TRBV7-2 and TRBJ1-1; D is perhaps TRBD1 (5 bases). V lost 5 bases and J lost 5, with 21 bases in between. The V gene's germline CDR1 is SGHTA and CDR2 FQGNSA. This CDR3 has 16 amino acids. The CDR3, as DNA: TGTGCCAGCAGCACCCGACTGGACAACCTAGGTACTGAAGCTTTCTTT. Amino acids: CASSTRLDNLGTEAFF. Supplemented by reference TRBV7-2 and TRBJ1-1, the full variable domain reads GAGVSQSPSNKVTEKGKDVELRCDPISGHTALYWYRQSLGQGLEFLIYFQGNSAPDKSGLPSDRFSAERTGGSVSTLTIQRTQQEDSAVYLCASSTRLDNLGTEAFFGQGTRLTVV.

V gene TRBV4-1 combines with J gene TRBJ1-6, with D maybe TRBD1 (6 bases). CDR3 length equals 16 residues. With 0 bases removed from V and 7 bases from J, the gap between germline ends came to 13 bases. Per the germline V gene, CDR1 is MGHRA and CDR2 is YSYEKL. The CDR3 nucleotides read TGCGCCAGCAGCCAAGAGGTCACTAGGGGGAATTCACCCCTCCACTTT. Translating it yields CASSQEVTRGNSPLHF.

The V call is TRBV7-2, the J call TRBJ2-3, with D unresolved. The CDR3 loop spans 12 amino acids. The V gene lost 1 base and the J gene lost 1 base, with 0 bases spanning the gap. CDR1 and CDR2 (germline): SGHTA, FQGNSA. The CDR3 DNA reads as TGTGCCAGCAGCTTAGGCACAGATACGCAGTATTTT. Translating gives CASSLGTDTQYF.

This chain joins TRBV5-6 and TRBJ1-5; possibly TRBD1 for D (5 bases). The germline gives CDR1 SGHDT, CDR2 YYEEEE. Trimming removed 3 bases at V and 2 bases at J, with 18 bases between. The CDR3 covers 17 residues. The DNA of the CDR3 is TGTGCCAGCAGCTCCACCCGCGGGGGAAAGGGCAATCAGCCCCAGCATTTT. Amino acids: CASSSTRGGKGNQPQHF.

The sample holds a few counts of this clone. The rearrangement uses TRBV4-3 and TRBJ1-1, with no clear D. The CDR3 has 12 amino acids. CDR1 LGHNA and CDR2 YSLEER come from the germline V gene. V was cut by 6 bases and J by 1 base, with 6 bases left in between. CDR3 region: CASSPGNTEAFF. CDR3 nucleotide sequence: TGCGCCAGCAGTCCGGGGAACACTGAAGCTTTCTTT.

This chain connects TRBV15 to TRBJ1-1; D is uncertain. V shed 3 bases and J shed 5 bases, with 7 bases lying between them. In germline, CDR1 is LNHNV, CDR2 YYDKDF (reference sequence). The CDR3 covers 12 residues. For the CDR3, the DNA is TGTGCCACCAGCAGTCGGCGAACTGAAGCTTTCTTT. Residues: CATSSRRTEAFF.

V gene TRBV7-2 combines with J gene TRBJ1-5; TRBD1 is a possible D gene (5 bases). Germline V lookup: CDR1 SGHTA, CDR2 FQGNSA. The germline V and J ends were trimmed by 1 base and 0 bases, with 10 bases remaining between them. This CDR3 contains 16 residues. For the CDR3, the DNA is TGTGCCAGCAGCTTAGTGGGGCATTATAGCAATCAGCCCCAGCATTTT. Its protein product is CASSLVGHYSNQPQHF.

The chain couples TRBV6-5 to TRBJ1-5; D may be TRBD1 (6 bases). Germline CDR1 and CDR2: MNHEY and SVGAGI. This CDR3 is 14 amino acids long. The V end lost 6 bases, the J end lost 0 bases, and 9 bases lay between the germline ends. CDR3 loop: CASRSTGSNQPQHF. The CDR3 DNA sequence: TGTGCCAGCAGATCGACAGGTAGCAATCAGCCCCAGCATTTT.

The V call is TRBV30, the J call TRBJ1-3; no clear D. Trimming pared 0 bases from V and 4 bases from J, leaving 7 bases between. From germline, CDR1 is GTSNPN and CDR2 SVGIG (reference sequence). The CDR3 spans 13 residues. The CDR3 nucleotides read TGTGCCTGGAGTGTACTTAGAGGAAACACCATATATTTT. Amino acid sequence: CAWSVLRGNTIYF.

This clone was picked up one time. V usage is TRBV5-5 and J usage is TRBJ2-7; D remains ambiguous. Trimming took 0 bases from V and 0 from J, leaving 10 bases between them. Germline V lookup: CDR1 SGHKS, CDR2 YYEKEE (reference sequence). The CDR3 totals 15 residues. The CDR3 protein is CASSLGRSLSYEQYF. CDR3 DNA: TGTGCCAGCAGCTTGGGGCGGAGCCTCTCCTACGAGCAGTACTTC.

The genes are TRBV7-8 and TRBJ2-7; D might be TRBD2 (7 bases). The CDR3 spans 14 residues. Trimming shortened V by 5 bases and J by 4 bases, and 15 bases separated the two germline ends. Germline V CDR1 and CDR2: SGHVS, FQNEAQ. The CDR3 region has the DNA TGTGCCAGCAGCCCGAGGGAGGGGGGATACGAGCAGTACTTC. Translated, it gives CASSPREGGYEQYF.

In DNA, the CDR3 is TGTGCCACCAGCAGAGATCTAACTAGCGGACAGACCCAGTACTTC. It translates to CATSRDLTSGQTQYF. The chain employs TRBV15 and TRBJ2-5, with TRBD2 identical over 8 bases. Germline V gives CDR1 LNHNV, CDR2 YYDKDF (reference sequence). The CDR3 extends over 15 amino acids. Trimming removed 0 bases from V and 6 bases from J; junction bases left unmatched: 6.

The chain uses TRBV19 and TRBJ2-7; 8 positions match TRBD1. Trimming took 6 bases from V and 0 from J; bases not matched to a gene: 7. The CDR3 runs to 15 residues. The germline V gene encodes CDR1 LNHDA and CDR2 SQIVND (reference sequence). The CDR3 sequence: CASRKGQGASYEQYF. The CDR3 coding sequence is TGTGCCAGTAGAAAAGGACAGGGAGCCTCCTACGAGCAGTACTTC.

The gene calls are TRBV7-8 and TRBJ2-7, with 8 bases fitting TRBD2. Trimming cost V 8 bases and J 7 bases; bases outside gene matches: 13. This CDR3 region has 14 residues. The germline V gene has CDR1 SGHVS and CDR2 FQNEAQ. In nucleotides, the CDR3 is TGTGCCAGCTTAGGGAGCGGGGGTACGACGGAGCAGTACTTC. Protein sequence: CASLGSGGTTEQYF.

This clone occurred a few times. The rearrangement uses TRBV5-1 and TRBJ1-5, with D uncertain. Germline V gene sequence: CDR1 SGHRS, CDR2 YFSETQ. Trimming pared 4 bases from V and 4 bases from J, leaving 12 bases between. This CDR3 region has 14 residues. Written as DNA, the CDR3 is TGCGCCAGCAGCCCGTGGGATTTAAATCAGCCCCAGCATTTT. It encodes CASSPWDLNQPQHF.

The V gene is TRBV2, the J gene TRBJ1-1, with D perhaps TRBD1 (5 bases). From germline, CDR1 is SNHLY and CDR2 FYNNEI. The CDR3 loop spans 14 amino acids. The V end lost 7 bases, the J end lost 2 bases, and 14 bases lay between the germline ends. The CDR3 DNA reads TGTGCCAGCAAGGGGCGGCAGCTTAACACTGAAGCTTTCTTT. Protein sequence: CASKGRQLNTEAFF.

This clone has only one observation. This rearrangement joins TRBV5-6 to TRBJ2-5; TRBD2 agrees at 8 bases. The CDR3 runs 16 residues. The ends lost 0 bases at V and 9 bases at J; junction bases unmatched: 13. Per germline, CDR1 SGHDT and CDR2 YYEEEE. CDR3 DNA: TGTGCCAGCAGCTTGGGGCCAGCGGGGGCCCCTAAGTCCCAGTACTTC. It codes for CASSLGPAGAPKSQYF.

The chain carries TRBV7-9 and TRBJ2-1; TRBD2 might be the D (6 bases). The V end lost 8 bases, the J end lost 5 bases, and 13 bases lay between the germline ends. There are 13 residues in the CDR3. The germline CDR1 and CDR2 sequences are SEHNR and FQNEAQ (reference sequence). Here the CDR3 DNA reads TGTGCCAGCGATCTAGCGCGGAACAATGAGCAGTTCTTC. Amino acids: CASDLARNNEQFF.

Here the CDR3 reads CASSAQDLQETQYF. The CDR3 DNA is TGTGCCAGCTCAGCACAGGACCTTCAAGAGACCCAGTACTTC. The chain is built from TRBV28 and TRBJ2-5; perhaps TRBD1 as D (5 bases). Germline CDR1 reads MDHEN; CDR2 reads SYDVKM. CDR3 size: 14 residues. The V and J ends lost 8 bases and 2 bases respectively, with 15 bases between them.